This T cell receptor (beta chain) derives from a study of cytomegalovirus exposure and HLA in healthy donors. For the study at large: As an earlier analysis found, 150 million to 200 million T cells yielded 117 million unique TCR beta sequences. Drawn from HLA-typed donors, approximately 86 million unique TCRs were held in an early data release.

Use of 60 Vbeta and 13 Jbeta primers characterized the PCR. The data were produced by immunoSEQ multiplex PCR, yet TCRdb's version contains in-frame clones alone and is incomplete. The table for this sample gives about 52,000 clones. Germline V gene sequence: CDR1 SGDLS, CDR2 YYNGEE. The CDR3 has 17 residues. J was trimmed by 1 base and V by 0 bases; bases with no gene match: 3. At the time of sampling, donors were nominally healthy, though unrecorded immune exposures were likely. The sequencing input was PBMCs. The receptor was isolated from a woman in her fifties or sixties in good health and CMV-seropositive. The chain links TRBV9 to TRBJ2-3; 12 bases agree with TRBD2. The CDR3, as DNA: TGTGCCAGCAGCGTAGGTCCTAGCGGGGGGGGCACAGATACGCAGTATTTT. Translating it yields CASSVGPSGGGTDTQYF.